The 32 T cell receptor beta chains reported below all come from one sample, sequenced in a study of technical replicates of blood from several donors. Clones were sequenced by immunoSEQ multiplex PCR, and TCRdb holds only the in-frame ones, with some missing. This table has some 98,000 clones, approximately 94% appearing once. Sequenced: T cells isolated from PBMCs. The receptors come from a human donor in good health.

The V and J genes are TRBV5-8 and TRBJ1-5, with TRBD1 matching over 10 bases. The CDR3 is 16 amino acids. Losses at the gene ends were 1 base for V and 5 bases for J; bases not matched to a gene: 6. Germline V lookup: CDR1 SGHTS, CDR2 YDEGEE. CDR3: CASSLFRTGGHQPQHF. DNA of the CDR3: TGTGCCAGCAGCTTGTTTAGGACAGGGGGACATCAGCCCCAGCATTTT.

The chain joins TRBV27 to TRBJ2-2; 12 bases map to TRBD2. Germline-derived CDR1 and CDR2 are MNHEY and SMNVEV (reference sequence). The V and J ends lost 9 bases and 1 base, in that order; junction bases with no gene match: 9. CDR3 length: 17 amino acids. The CDR3: CASRGRLAGVNTGELFF. CDR3 nucleotide sequence: TGTGCCAGTAGAGGCAGACTAGCGGGAGTGAACACCGGGGAGCTGTTTTTT.

The chain has TRBV28 and TRBJ2-3, with D possibly TRBD2 on 5 matching bases. Germline V CDR1 and CDR2: MDHEN, SYDVKM. CDR3 size: 14 residues. Trimming took off 7 bases at V and 2 bases at J, with 13 bases between the two ends. CDR3: CASTLPGFTDTQYF. CDR3 in DNA: TGTGCCAGCACCCTCCCGGGGTTCACAGATACGCAGTATTTT.

The chain carries TRBV9 and TRBJ2-3; TRBD2 matches at 7 bases. The CDR3 totals 15 residues. Germline CDR1 and CDR2: SGDLS and YYNGEE. The trim removed 0 bases at V and 4 bases at J, leaving 5 bases unmatched. The CDR3 loop reads CASSVGASGPDTQYF. CDR3 nucleotides: TGTGCCAGCAGCGTAGGGGCTAGCGGACCAGATACGCAGTATTTT.

This clone was recorded once. The V call is TRBV11-3, the J call TRBJ1-5, with D hard to call. CDR3 size: 18 residues. V lost 4 bases and J 4 bases, leaving 23 bases between the germline ends. CDR1 and CDR2 (germline): SGHNT, YENEEA. In nucleotides, the CDR3 is TGTGCCAGCAGCTCGAACTCATATACGCTCACGGGTAATCAGCCCCAGCATTTT. Protein: CASSSNSYTLTGNQPQHF.

The V and J genes are TRBV19 and TRBJ1-2, with a tentative D call TRBD1 (6 bases). The CDR3 has 13 residues. The germline gives CDR1 LNHDA, CDR2 SQIVND (reference sequence). The V end lost 4 bases, the J end lost 6 bases, and 12 bases lay between the germline ends. The CDR3 loop is CASSRGLGDGYTF. The DNA for the CDR3 is TGTGCCAGTAGTAGGGGGCTTGGGGATGGCTACACCTTC. The full variable domain, with the rest looked up from reference TRBV19 and TRBJ1-2, is DGGITQSPKYLFRKEGQNVTLSCEQNLNHDAMYWYRQDPGQGLRLIYYSQIVNDFQKGDIAEGYSVSREKKESFPLTVTSAQKNPTAFYLCASSRGLGDGYTFGSGTRLTVV.

This chain joins TRBV19 and TRBJ2-7, with 15 positions matching TRBD2. This CDR3 has 16 amino acids. Germline V gene data show CDR1 as LNHDA and CDR2 as SQIVND (reference sequence). V gave up 7 bases and J gave up 6 bases; unmatched junction bases: 10. CDR3 nucleotides: TGTGCCAGTACCTTCGGACTAGCGGGGGGGCCGTTCGAGCAGTACTTC. Its translation is CASTFGLAGGPFEQYF.

J is TRBJ2-3 and V is TRBV18, with TRBD2 identical over 9 bases. Germline V gives CDR1 KGHSH, CDR2 LQKENI. The CDR3 spans 15 residues. V dropped 4 bases and J dropped 5; count of bases not matched to a gene: 7. CDR3 in amino acids: CASSHGTSMGDTQYF. The DNA for the CDR3 is TGTGCCAGCTCACACGGGACTAGCATGGGAGATACGCAGTATTTT.

The CDR3 DNA is TGCGCCAGCAGTGGCGGGAGTGAGGACAATGAGCAGTTCTTC. Its protein is CASSGGSEDNEQFF. The chain carries TRBV5-1 and TRBJ2-1; 7 bases agree with TRBD2. CDR1 is SGHRS and CDR2 is YFSETQ in the germline V gene. There are 14 residues in the CDR3. Trimming removed 5 bases from V and 5 bases from J; junction bases left unmatched: 7.

This sequence joins TRBV5-1 and TRBJ1-4; D unclear. Germline CDR1 SGHRS, CDR2 YFSETQ. This CDR3 comprises 16 residues. V gave up 8 bases and J gave up 3 bases, with 20 bases separating them. CDR3 in DNA: TGCGCCAGTTACTCGGGGAACAACTGGGCTAATGAAAAACTGTTTTTT. This encodes CASYSGNNWANEKLFF.

This chain joins TRBV7-9 and TRBJ1-5; the D is unclear. Trimming shortened V by 2 bases and J by 3 bases, and 8 bases separated the two germline ends. The CDR3 totals 14 residues. Germline loops: CDR1 SEHNR, CDR2 FQNEAQ (reference sequence). Here the CDR3 DNA reads TGTGCCAGCAGCTTAAGCGCGGTCAATCAGCCCCAGCATTTT. It is translated as CASSLSAVNQPQHF.

The genes are TRBV13 and TRBJ2-1, with D perhaps TRBD2 (5 bases). Looked up from germline, CDR1 is PRHDT and CDR2 is FYEKMQ (reference sequence). The CDR3 is 16 amino acids. V was shortened by 5 bases and J by 0 bases, with 14 bases between the two germline ends. The CDR3, as DNA: TGTGCCAGCAGCCTGCCCCGTGGGAGCTCCTACAATGAGCAGTTCTTC. This translates into CASSLPRGSSYNEQFF. The whole variable domain, filled in from reference TRBV13 and TRBJ2-1, reads AAGVIQSPRHLIKEKRETATLKCYPIPRHDTVYWYQQGPGQDPQFLISFYEKMQSDKGSIPDRFSAQQFSDYHSELNMSSLELGDSALYFCASSLPRGSSYNEQFFGPGTRLTVL.

This clone appeared once. This chain joins TRBV2 and TRBJ2-5; TRBD1 agrees at 7 bases. V lost 2 bases, J lost 5 bases, and 8 bases stayed unmatched. CDR1 and CDR2 from the germline V gene are SNHLY and FYNNEI. This CDR3 region has 15 residues. CDR3 protein: CASSEQTGSRETQYF. The CDR3 region has the DNA TGTGCCAGCAGTGAACAGACAGGGTCTAGGGAGACCCAGTACTTC.

This clone was detected once. This rearrangement joins TRBV6-1 to TRBJ1-6; the match to TRBD1 covers 11 bases. V gave up 4 bases and J gave up 9 bases; unmatched junction bases: 5. CDR3 length: 15 residues. In germline, CDR1 is MNHNS, CDR2 SASEGT. The CDR3 bases are TGTGCCAGCAGTGCCACCGGGACAGGGGGTTCACCCCTCCACTTT. Protein: CASSATGTGGSPLHF.

The sample holds a few counts of this clone. This chain connects TRBV27 to TRBJ1-1; unclear D gene. Trimming cost V 6 bases and J 0 bases, with 11 bases left between them. The CDR3 loop spans 14 amino acids. Germline V gives CDR1 MNHEY, CDR2 SMNVEV (reference sequence). CDR3 in amino acids: CASSLRHMNTEAFF. The CDR3 DNA follows: TGTGCCAGCAGCCTCAGACACATGAACACTGAAGCTTTCTTT.

The genes are TRBV5-1 and TRBJ2-7; 15 bases align to TRBD2. CDR1 SGHRS and CDR2 YFSETQ come from the germline V gene. CDR3 length: 15 amino acids. Trimming removed 4 bases from V and 7 bases from J; junction bases left unmatched: 6. The DNA for the CDR3 is TGCGCCAGCAGCACCGGACTAGCGGGAGGGAATGAGCAGTACTTC. This translates into CASSTGLAGGNEQYF.

This clone was recorded a few times. The chain has TRBV30 and TRBJ1-1; no clear D gene. Germline V lookup: CDR1 GTSNPN, CDR2 SVGIG (reference sequence). This CDR3 is built from 10 residues. Between the trimmed V and J ends, which lost 8 bases and 7 bases, there was a span of 11 bases. CDR3 amino acids: CARHRVEAFF. Written as DNA, the CDR3 is TGTGCCCGCCACCGGGTTGAAGCTTTCTTT.

This chain's CDR3 is CASTKGQFGADTQYF. The DNA for the CDR3 is TGTGCCAGCACGAAAGGACAGTTTGGAGCAGATACGCAGTATTTT. The genes are TRBV6-1 and TRBJ2-3, with a possible D match to TRBD1 (6 bases). Trimming cost V 7 bases and J 4 bases, with 18 bases left between them. Germline V gene data show CDR1 as MNHNS and CDR2 as SASEGT. The CDR3 has 15 amino acids.

The CDR3 bases are TGTGCCAGCAGTTCGCCGCTCCGGGACACCAACACCGGGGAGCTGTTTTTT. The encoded protein is CASSSPLRDTNTGELFF. The rearrangement joins TRBV27 to TRBJ2-2; maybe TRBD1 (6 bases). CDR1 is MNHEY, CDR2 SMNVEV, per germline (reference sequence). The CDR3 length is 17 residues. V was trimmed by 4 bases and J by 2 bases, leaving 17 bases between them.

This chain connects TRBV6-5 to TRBJ2-3, with 11 bases identical to TRBD2. The V segment lost 5 bases and the J segment 3 bases; nucleotides outside the gene matches: 4. This CDR3 region has 15 residues. Per germline, CDR1 MNHEY and CDR2 SVGAGI. CDR3 bases: TGTGCCAGCAGTCGATCTAGCGGGAGGACAGATACGCAGTATTTT. It codes for CASSRSSGRTDTQYF.

The rearrangement joins TRBV28 to TRBJ1-5; D is unclear. The germline CDR1 and CDR2 sequences are MDHEN and SYDVKM. The CDR3 runs 15 residues. Trimming left V 2 bases short and J 6 bases short, with 14 bases between. CDR3 sequence reads: CASSLSRLVTQPQHF. CDR3 nucleotide sequence: TGTGCCAGCAGTTTAAGTCGACTGGTCACTCAGCCCCAGCATTTT.

The chain employs TRBV19 and TRBJ2-1, with D maybe TRBD2 (6 bases). V was cut by 7 bases and J by 2 bases, with 18 bases left in between. Looked up from germline, CDR1 is LNHDA and CDR2 is SQIVND (reference sequence). This CDR3 has 16 residues. CDR3 coding DNA: TGTGCCAGTAAGGTGGGGATAGCGGAGGCCTACAATGAGCAGTTCTTC. As protein: CASKVGIAEAYNEQFF.

The chain carries TRBV4-1 and TRBJ2-5; 8 positions agree with TRBD2. The J segment lost 0 bases and the V segment lost 0 bases, leaving 18 bases of the junction unmatched. This CDR3 comprises 21 residues. From germline, CDR1 is MGHRA and CDR2 YSYEKL. The CDR3 DNA reads as TGCGCCAGCAGCCAAGAATTGCGGGACACCACTTCACTAGCGGACCAAGAGACCCAGTACTTC. Translation gives CASSQELRDTTSLADQETQYF.

The V and J genes are TRBV15 and TRBJ2-1, with D perhaps TRBD2 (5 bases). CDR1 is LNHNV and CDR2 is YYDKDF in the germline V gene (reference sequence). Trimming took off 1 base at V and 7 bases at J, with 11 bases between the two ends. This CDR3 is 14 amino acids long. The CDR3 region has the DNA TGTGCCACCAGCAGAGCCTCGGGCGGGAATGAGCAGTTCTTC. Its translation is CATSRASGGNEQFF.

V and J are TRBV7-9 and TRBJ1-1; tentatively, D is TRBD1 (5 bases). The CDR3 covers 14 residues. CDR1 SEHNR and CDR2 FQNEAQ come from the germline V gene (reference sequence). V was cut by 6 bases and J by 2 bases, with 13 bases left in between. Here the CDR3 DNA reads TGTGCCAGCAGTTACGACAGATTTAACACTGAAGCTTTCTTT. Translated, it gives CASSYDRFNTEAFF.

This clone was recorded once. This chain joins TRBV19 and TRBJ2-3; maybe TRBD1 (6 bases). CDR3 length: 17 residues. Germline lookup yields CDR1 LNHDA and CDR2 SQIVND (reference sequence). The ends were cut back, 3 bases at V and 6 bases at J, with 22 bases in the middle. The CDR3 sequence: CASSILGAGASGDTQYF. The DNA of the CDR3 is TGTGCCAGTAGTATCTTGGGGGCAGGCGCAAGTGGGGATACGCAGTATTTT.

J is TRBJ1-1 and V is TRBV2; 7 bases fit TRBD1. The CDR3 length is 15 residues. CDR1 and CDR2 from the germline V gene are SNHLY and FYNNEI. Trimming removed 2 bases from V and 6 bases from J; junction bases left unmatched: 9. CDR3 bases: TGTGCCAGCAGTGAATCCCCAGGGGGGAGCGCTGAAGCTTTCTTT. Encoded protein: CASSESPGGSAEAFF.

The rearrangement links TRBV30 to TRBJ2-7, with D unclear. The CDR3 contains 12 residues. The ends were cut back, 1 base at V and 4 bases at J, with 8 bases in the middle. CDR1 is GTSNPN and CDR2 is SVGIG in the germline V gene (reference sequence). CDR3 amino acids: CAWSAQAYEQYF. The CDR3 DNA reads as TGTGCCTGGAGTGCTCAGGCATACGAGCAGTACTTC.

The chain employs TRBV18 and TRBJ1-1, with D hard to call. Between the trimmed V and J ends, which lost 2 bases and 7 bases, there was a span of 8 bases. Germline V gene lookup returns CDR1 KGHSH and CDR2 LQKENI. The CDR3 consists of 12 residues. The CDR3 DNA reads TGTGCCAGCTCACCAACAGACAATGAAGCTTTCTTT. This gives the protein CASSPTDNEAFF.

The rearrangement uses TRBV19 and TRBJ1-3; possibly TRBD1 for D (5 bases). The CDR3 spans 15 residues. The V gene's germline CDR1 is LNHDA and CDR2 SQIVND (reference sequence). V was clipped by 0 bases and J by 10 bases, with 16 bases between them. The CDR3 coding sequence is TGTGCCAGTAGTATAGATCTCGTAAGGGGTCGGACCATATATTTT. This codes for CASSIDLVRGRTIYF.

This chain joins TRBV4-1 and TRBJ2-2; D is unclear. The CDR3 contains 12 residues. V was cut by 4 bases and J by 8 bases, with 8 bases left in between. The germline V gene encodes CDR1 MGHRA and CDR2 YSYEKL. In DNA form, the CDR3 reads TGCGCCAGCAGCCGCGGATTTGGGGAGCTGTTTTTT. Translating gives CASSRGFGELFF.

Comment on this clone: Other DNA sequences from this sample encode an identical CDR3 as well. The gene calls are TRBV5-1 and TRBJ2-2, with D perhaps matching TRBD2 (5 bases). The CDR3 sequence is 13 residues long. Germline CDR1 reads SGHRS; CDR2 reads YFSETQ. The ends were cut back, 3 bases at V and 3 bases at J, with 6 bases in the middle. CDR3 amino acids: CASSSGDTGELFF. The CDR3 nucleotides read TGCGCCAGCAGCTCCGGGGACACCGGGGAGCTGTTTTTT.